The source of this T cell receptor beta chain is a study of T-cell memory formation after mild COVID-19. Study overall: TCR clusters showed largely donor specificity. Study-level results: CD4+ contracting clones were mainly CM and EM; CD8+ ones, EMRA. Cross-reactive memory apparently joined, as some responding clones appeared in pre-infection memory. Nothing confirmed that second-wave clones peaking on day 37 were specific for SARS-CoV-2.

Comment on this clonotype: Its antigen is not identified.

TCRdb re-analysed the 5' RACE reads in MiXCR, keeping a single row per CDR3 protein. Among about 350,000 distinct CDR3 sequences listed, roughly 15% were seen once. CDR3 length: 16 residues. V lost 6 bases and J lost 3, with 20 bases in between. Germline V gives CDR1 MDHEN, CDR2 SYDVKM. The material sequenced was PBMCs or a T cell subset sorted from them (not recorded which). The V gene is TRBV28, the J gene TRBJ2-5, with D perhaps TRBD2 (6 bases). This receptor was taken from a man aged 18 to 29 who had mild COVID-19 (a few samples of this study predate the infection). Cell type and time point are not known. CDR3: CASSLTWGVREETQYF. The CDR3 nucleotides read TGTGCCAGCAGCCTCACTTGGGGGGTCCGCGAAGAGACCCAGTACTTC.